A single sample gave rise to the 23 T cell receptor beta chains below, sequenced in a study of regulatory T cells in long-lasting Graves disease. Time point of the sample: newly diagnosed GD, antithyroid drugs for less than 3 months. From RNA extracted from PBMCs, the TCR library was made. Library construction for TCR beta used iRepertoire HTBI primers and Arm-PCR of CDR3 regions. TCRdb analysed the multiplex PCR reads with MiXCR anew, one entry per CDR3 protein. The data contain about 220,000 distinct CDR3 sequences, roughly 19% of them seen just once; the ten biggest clones take up 12%. The sample was also linked to a second study, of T cells in Graves' hyperthyroidism and ophthalmopathy.

Here the sequenced sample was peripheral blood mononuclear cells (PBMCs), taken at new diagnosis, from a patient treated with antithyroid drugs. The receptor set was obtained from a young woman with Graves disease.

In this sample, this clonotype turned up many times. This sequence joins TRBV5-6 and TRBJ2-2, with D hard to call. CDR3 length: 13 residues. V shed 4 bases and J shed 6 bases, with 10 bases lying between them. CDR1 and CDR2 (germline): SGHDT, YYEEEE. CDR3 DNA sequence: TGTGCCAGCAGCCGGGTTAGCTCCGGGGAGCTGTTTTTT. Protein sequence: CASSRVSSGELFF.

A word on this clonotype: The CDR3 end shows no conserved phenylalanine or tryptophan, and so a read error is likely. The limits of the CDR3 on the DNA are not certain, so only TCRdb's listed CDR3 is given. The CDR3: CSASLQGRQPRHV. The chain links TRBV20-1 to TRBJ1-5; the table names TRBD1, a call not compared with the DNA. Germline CDR1 is DFQATT and CDR2 is SNEGSKA (reference sequence). The length of the CDR3 is 13 amino acids, counting both ends.

This clonotype came up many times. This chain uses TRBV12-5 with TRBJ2-4, with unresolved D. Deletions cut 0 bases from V and 0 bases from J, with 9 bases between. CDR1 is LGHNT, CDR2 FRNRAP, per germline. The CDR3 runs to 16 residues. The CDR3 loop is CASGLVRLIAKNIQYF. CDR3 sequence (DNA): TGTGCTAGTGGTTTGGTAAGGCTAATAGCCAAAAACATTCAGTACTTC. Full variable domain (remainder filled in from reference TRBV12-5 and TRBJ2-4): DARVTQTPRHKVTEMGQEVTMRCQPILGHNTVFWYRQTMMQGLELLAYFRNRAPLDDSGMPKDRFSAEMPDATLATLKIQPSEPRDSAVYFCASGLVRLIAKNIQYFGAGTRLSVL.

This clonotype appeared many times. This sequence joins TRBV7-9 and TRBJ1-4; perhaps TRBD1 as D (5 bases). V was pared by 3 bases and J by 4 bases, with 15 bases between. The CDR3 runs to 16 residues. Germline CDR1 is SEHNR and CDR2 is FQNEAQ (reference sequence). The CDR3 nucleotides read TGTGCCAGCAGCTTCGGTACCGGGACTAGTAATGAAAAACTGTTTTTT. As protein: CASSFGTGTSNEKLFF.

This clonotype was counted at least ten times. The chain carries TRBV6-9 and TRBJ2-1; 10 bases line up with TRBD2. The length of the CDR3 is 15 residues. With V trimmed by 3 bases and J by 6 bases, 5 bases remained unmatched. Germline CDR1 is MNHGY and CDR2 is SVAAGI. CDR3 nucleotides: TGTGCCAGCAGTTACAGCGGGGGGGCGGTCAATGAGCAGTTCTTC. Its translation is CASSYSGGAVNEQFF.

This clonotype was seen ten or more times. The V gene is TRBV18, the J gene TRBJ1-5; tentative D call: TRBD1 (6 bases). V lost 3 bases and J 7 bases, leaving 10 bases between the germline ends. This CDR3 comprises 13 residues. Germline CDR1 reads KGHSH; CDR2 reads LQKENI. CDR3 sequence: CASSPSGDQPQHF. CDR3 DNA: TGTGCCAGCTCACCGTCAGGGGACCAGCCCCAGCATTTT.

Ten or more counts support this clonotype. V gene TRBV18 combines with J gene TRBJ1-5; D is perhaps TRBD1 (6 bases). Between the trimmed V and J ends, which lost 3 bases and 1 base, there was a span of 13 bases. The CDR3 contains 16 residues. CDR1 is KGHSH and CDR2 is LQKENI in the germline V gene. The CDR3 DNA reads as TGTGCCAGCTCACCGGGGGCACCTCGAAGCAATCAGCCCCAGCATTTT. It specifies CASSPGAPRSNQPQHF. Using reference TRBV18 and TRBJ1-5 for the parts outside the CDR3, the full variable domain is NAGVMQNPRHLVRRRGQEARLRCSPMKGHSHVYWYRQLPEEGLKFMVYLQKENIIDESGMPKERFSAEFPKEGPSILRIQQVVRGDSAAYFCASSPGAPRSNQPQHFGDGTRLSIL.

This clonotype was seen a single time. The chain combines TRBV12-3 or TRBV12-4 with TRBJ2-1, with TRBD1 matching 9 bases. V trimming: 6 bases; J trimming: 9 bases; junction bases outside the gene matches: 12. CDR3 size: 15 residues. The chain's CDR3 is CASSNRDRDGGEQFF. For the CDR3, the DNA is TGTGCCAGCAGCAACCGGGACAGGGACGGGGGTGAGCAGTTCTTC.

This clonotype was seen ten or more times. The V gene is TRBV12-5, the J gene TRBJ2-5; no firm D call. Per germline, CDR1 LGHNT and CDR2 FRNRAP. The V and J ends lost 5 bases and 1 base respectively, with 14 bases between them. The CDR3 spans 15 residues. The CDR3 sequence: CASGHPAAAQETQYF. CDR3 sequence (DNA): TGTGCTAGTGGTCATCCGGCGGCCGCCCAAGAGACCCAGTACTTC.

Ten or more counts support this clonotype. The CDR3 sequence is CASSPIQSSYNSPLHF. DNA for the CDR3: TGTGCCAGCTCACCGATCCAGAGCTCCTATAATTCACCCCTCCACTTT. V and J are TRBV18 and TRBJ1-6; no firm D call. Germline lookup yields CDR1 KGHSH and CDR2 LQKENI. The CDR3 has 16 residues. Trimming took off 3 bases at V and 0 bases at J, with 9 bases between the two ends.

This clonotype has a count of ten or more. The V call is TRBV12-3 or TRBV12-4, the J call TRBJ1-5; D not resolved. Trimming removed 5 bases at V and 1 base at J, with 9 bases between. The CDR3 length is 14 residues. The CDR3 DNA is TGTGCCAGCAGTCCCGGGCACAGCAATCAGCCCCAGCATTTT. The encoded protein is CASSPGHSNQPQHF.

This clonotype was seen at least ten times. This chain joins TRBV6-1 and TRBJ2-1; TRBD2 matches at 16 bases. The CDR3 covers 13 residues. Germline lookup yields CDR1 MNHNS and CDR2 SASEGT. Trimming cost V 6 bases and J 15 bases; bases outside gene matches: 5. The CDR3 bases are TGTGCCAGCAGGGGGACTAGCGGGGGGGAGACGTTCTTC. Translation: CASRGTSGGETFF.

The V and J genes are TRBV10-2 and TRBJ2-3; D remains unclear. The CDR3 covers 11 residues. CDR1 is WSHSY, CDR2 SAAADI, per germline. V lost 10 bases and J 5 bases, leaving 10 bases between the germline ends. The CDR3 here is CATRLQDTQYF. For the CDR3, the DNA is TGCGCCACCCGACTTCAAGATACGCAGTATTTT.

This clonotype was detected ten times or more. This chain joins TRBV11-2 and TRBJ2-3, with 9 bases identical to TRBD2. The CDR3 is 16 amino acids. CDR1 and CDR2 (germline): SGHAT, FQNNGV. J gave up 5 bases and V 5 bases, and 11 bases lay outside the gene matches. The CDR3 loop reads CASSRGAGGPGDTQYF. CDR3 in DNA: TGTGCCAGCAGCCGCGGGGCGGGGGGGCCGGGAGATACGCAGTATTTT.

This clonotype was seen ten or more times. This sequence joins TRBV6-1 and TRBJ1-5; TRBD1 might be the D (5 bases). The V gene lost 6 bases and the J gene lost 0 bases, with 12 bases spanning the gap. Germline CDR1 reads MNHNS; CDR2 reads SASEGT. This CDR3 comprises 15 residues. CDR3 sequence (DNA): TGTGCCAGCAGCCAACTGACAGATAGCAATCAGCCCCAGCATTTT. This sequence encodes CASSQLTDSNQPQHF.

The table lists this clonotype with many counts. The rearrangement uses TRBV6-2 or TRBV6-3 and TRBJ1-1; D is ambiguous. Trimming took 6 bases from V and 11 from J, leaving 22 bases between them. From germline, CDR1 is MNHEY and CDR2 SVGEGT. This CDR3 spans 14 amino acids. The CDR3 region has the DNA TGTGCCAGCAGACAATCCACCCCCATAGTGAGGGCTTTCTTT. The encoded protein is CASRQSTPIVRAFF.

The table lists this clonotype with many counts. The rearrangement joins TRBV20-1 to TRBJ2-1; D gene uncertain. The CDR3 runs 11 residues. Germline lookup yields CDR1 DFQATT and CDR2 SNEGSKA (reference sequence). V was trimmed by 4 bases and J by 10 bases, leaving 11 bases between them. CDR3 residues: CSAKGPGEQFF. In DNA, the CDR3 is TGCAGTGCTAAAGGGCCCGGCGAGCAGTTCTTC.

The chain joins TRBV20-1 to TRBJ2-3; D unresolved. CDR3 size: 15 residues. V was trimmed by 4 bases and J by 3 bases, leaving 17 bases between them. Germline CDR1 is DFQATT and CDR2 is SNEGSKA (reference sequence). CDR3 DNA: TGCAGTGCTAATGAGGCCCGGGTGGGGACAGATACGCAGTATTTT. Translating gives CSANEARVGTDTQYF.

The sample holds many counts of this clonotype. This sequence joins TRBV18 and TRBJ2-7; 9 bases map to TRBD1. This CDR3 has 17 residues. The junction had 12 bases not matched to a gene; V was cut back by 6 bases and J by 0 bases. Germline lookup yields CDR1 KGHSH and CDR2 LQKENI. The CDR3 region is CASSHTPGTGLSYEQYF. CDR3 bases: TGTGCCAGCTCTCACACACCCGGGACAGGGCTCTCCTACGAGCAGTACTTC.

A remark on this clonotype: With a far larger clone one base away, a read error is the likely cause. The chain combines TRBV11-2 with TRBJ2-5; TRBD2 matches at 12 bases. J was trimmed by 2 bases and V by 1 base; bases with no gene match: 2. CDR3 length equals 16 residues. From germline, CDR1 is SGHAT and CDR2 FQNNGV. CDR3 protein: CASSLGTSGTQETQYF. In DNA form, the CDR3 reads TGTGCCAGCAGCTTAGGGACTAGCGGGACACAAGAGACCCAGTACTTC.

This clonotype was recorded many times. The J gene is TRBJ1-4, the V gene TRBV7-2; possibly TRBD1 for D (6 bases). The CDR3 is 14 residues long. Between the trimmed V and J ends, which lost 5 bases and 7 bases, there was a span of 14 bases. Germline V CDR1 and CDR2: SGHTA, FQGNSA. DNA for the CDR3: TGTGCCAGCAGCCGGACAGCCGGTGGTGAAAAACTGTTTTTT. This encodes CASSRTAGGEKLFF. The full variable domain, completed using reference TRBV7-2 and TRBJ1-4, is GAGVSQSPSNKVTEKGKDVELRCDPISGHTALYWYRQSLGQGLEFLIYFQGNSAPDKSGLPSDRFSAERTGGSVSTLTIQRTQQEDSAVYLCASSRTAGGEKLFFGSGTQLSVL.

This clonotype has at least ten counts. The chain couples TRBV6-1 to TRBJ2-1, with D hard to call. The CDR3 length is 17 residues. Germline lookup yields CDR1 MNHNS and CDR2 SASEGT. Trimming took 5 bases from V and 0 from J, leaving 17 bases between them. The CDR3 here is CASSLREGYSSYNEQFF. Here the CDR3 DNA reads TGTGCCAGCAGTCTTCGTGAAGGGTACAGCTCCTACAATGAGCAGTTCTTC.

This clonotype was counted ten times or more. The chain links TRBV2 to TRBJ2-1; D is perhaps TRBD1 or TRBD2 (5 bases each). The germline CDR1 and CDR2 sequences are SNHLY and FYNNEI. This CDR3 has 15 residues. V gave up 5 bases and J gave up 4 bases, with 15 bases separating them. The CDR3 sequence is CASSRGPTTYNEQFF. For the CDR3, the DNA is TGTGCCAGCAGTAGGGGACCAACAACGTACAATGAGCAGTTCTTC.